These 23 T cell receptor beta chains were sequenced from one sample in a study of cytomegalovirus exposure and HLA in healthy donors. PCR used 60 Vbeta primers and 13 Jbeta primers. Libraries were prepared by immunoSEQ multiplex PCR; TCRdb keeps only in-frame clonotypes and omits some of them. The repertoire includes under 200,000 clones, under 90% of them detected once, and 1.5% to 2.5% sits in the top ten. Sequenced material: PBMCs. Receptor source: a man aged 18 to 29 in good health and CMV-seronegative.

This clone has just a few counts. The chain links TRBV7-9 to TRBJ1-6; D possibly corresponds to TRBD1 (5 bases). V was cut by 5 bases and J by 5 bases, with 10 bases left in between. Germline CDR1 SEHNR, CDR2 FQNEAQ (reference sequence). This CDR3 spans 14 amino acids. DNA of the CDR3: TGTGCCAGCAGCCCAGGGATTGATAATTCACCCCTCCACTTT. The encoded protein is CASSPGIDNSPLHF.

The V and J genes are TRBV18 and TRBJ2-7, with 13 bases matching TRBD2. The germline CDR1 and CDR2 sequences are KGHSH and LQKENI. This CDR3 region has 15 residues. V shed 4 bases and J 2 bases; nucleotides not matched to a gene: 2. CDR3 loop: CASSLGTSGAYEQYF. CDR3 coding DNA: TGTGCCAGCTCACTTGGGACTAGCGGGGCCTACGAGCAGTACTTC.

The V gene is TRBV7-3, the J gene TRBJ2-1; D possibly corresponds to TRBD1 (5 bases). Germline CDR1 and CDR2: SGHTA and FQGTGA. The CDR3 runs to 12 residues. Trimming removed 3 bases at V and 8 bases at J, with 8 bases between. The CDR3 protein is CASSFQGDEQFF. CDR3 sequence (DNA): TGTGCCAGCAGCTTTCAAGGGGATGAGCAGTTCTTC.

This chain joins TRBV28 and TRBJ2-1, with TRBD1 as a possible D gene (6 bases). Trimming cost V 6 bases and J 5 bases, with 17 bases left between them. Germline V CDR1 and CDR2: MDHEN, SYDVKM. The CDR3 spans 15 residues. The DNA of the CDR3 is TGTGCCAGCAGGCTGGACACAGGGTTGAACAATGAGCAGTTCTTC. This sequence encodes CASRLDTGLNNEQFF.

This clone appeared once. The germline gene is not matched at one end of the junction; a read error may be the cause. The chain recombines TRBV7-9 with TRBJ2-1, with 12 bases aligning to TRBD2. This CDR3 contains 15 residues. Germline V gene lookup returns CDR1 SEHNR and CDR2 FQNEAQ (reference sequence). The CDR3 coding sequence is TGTTCCAGCAGCTCCTGGACTAGCGGGACAAATGAGCAGTTCTTC. Protein sequence: CSSSSWTSGTNEQFF.

The chain has TRBV9 and TRBJ2-6; 12 bases agree with TRBD2. J gave up 4 bases and V 3 bases, and 8 bases lay outside the gene matches. The CDR3 has 18 amino acids. Germline V gene data show CDR1 as SGDLS and CDR2 as YYNGEE. The CDR3 region is CASSGRTSGKSGANVLTF. In DNA form, the CDR3 reads TGTGCCAGCAGCGGGAGGACTAGCGGGAAGTCCGGGGCCAACGTCCTGACTTTC.

The chain joins TRBV6-6 to TRBJ1-1, with D tentatively TRBD1 (6 bases). Trimming pared 2 bases from V and 8 bases from J, leaving 12 bases between. Looked up from germline, CDR1 is MNHNY and CDR2 is SVGAGI (reference sequence). The CDR3 is 13 residues long. CDR3: CASSYLMGQEAFF. CDR3 sequence (DNA): TGTGCCAGCAGTTACCTTATGGGACAAGAAGCTTTCTTT.

This clone has a handful of counts. This chain links TRBV6-1 with TRBJ2-3; D is unclear. The germline CDR1 and CDR2 sequences are MNHNS and SASEGT. This CDR3 comprises 15 residues. Trimming shortened V by 6 bases and J by 1 base, and 14 bases separated the two germline ends. The CDR3 nucleotides are TGTGCCAGCAGGAACAGCCCCCTGGGCACAGATACGCAGTATTTT. Amino acids: CASRNSPLGTDTQYF.

V is TRBV2 and J is TRBJ1-5; TRBD1 agrees at 7 bases. Trimming at V came to 6 bases and at J to 0 bases, leaving 5 bases not matched to a gene. CDR1 is SNHLY, CDR2 FYNNEI, per germline. The CDR3 covers 15 residues. The CDR3 reads CASSLGGSSNQPQHF. The CDR3, as DNA: TGTGCCAGCAGCCTAGGGGGCAGTAGCAATCAGCCCCAGCATTTT.

V gene TRBV5-5 combines with J gene TRBJ2-7; no definite D call. Looked up from germline, CDR1 is SGHKS and CDR2 is YYEKEE (reference sequence). This CDR3 is 12 amino acids long. V was clipped by 1 base and J by 3 bases, with 5 bases between them. In DNA form, the CDR3 reads TGTGCCAGCAGCTTGATAGACTACGAGCAGTACTTC. Its protein is CASSLIDYEQYF.

In its sample, this clone was seen once. The V and J genes are TRBV9 and TRBJ2-2; possible D gene TRBD1, 6 bases. Germline V CDR1 and CDR2: SGDLS, YYNGEE. The germline V and J ends were trimmed by 0 bases and 4 bases, with 16 bases remaining between them. The CDR3 spans 17 residues. The CDR3 reads CASSVATGLMGTGELFF. CDR3 DNA sequence: TGTGCCAGCAGCGTAGCTACAGGGTTAATGGGCACCGGGGAGCTGTTTTTT.

This clone was counted once. CDR3 nucleotides: TGTGCCAGCAGCTCCCGGGACAGTAATTCACCCCTCCACTTT. Translation gives CASSSRDSNSPLHF. The V and J genes are TRBV5-4 and TRBJ1-6, with 7 nucleotides matching TRBD1. The germline V gene has CDR1 SGHNT and CDR2 YYREEE (reference sequence). Trimming cost V 3 bases and J 6 bases; bases outside gene matches: 3. This CDR3 is built from 14 residues.

This chain links TRBV27 with TRBJ2-1, with a tentative D call TRBD2 (6 bases). There are 17 residues in the CDR3. Germline V gene sequence: CDR1 MNHEY, CDR2 SMNVEV (reference sequence). V lost 4 bases and J lost 6, with 22 bases in between. The CDR3 region has the DNA TGTGCCAGCAGTTCCCCCCTTGCGGGAACAGGTCGCAATGAGCAGTTCTTC. As protein: CASSSPLAGTGRNEQFF.

V gene TRBV5-5 combines with J gene TRBJ1-3; perhaps TRBD1 as D (5 bases). V lost 2 bases and J 4 bases, leaving 13 bases between the germline ends. Germline-derived CDR1 and CDR2 are SGHKS and YYEKEE (reference sequence). The CDR3 sequence is 15 residues long. The CDR3 here is CASSFGPGRGNTIYF. The CDR3 DNA sequence: TGTGCCAGCAGCTTTGGGCCAGGGCGAGGAAACACCATATATTTT.

The chain combines TRBV15 with TRBJ2-5, with D possibly matching TRBD1 (5 bases). Germline V gene data show CDR1 as LNHNV and CDR2 as YYDKDF (reference sequence). The CDR3 totals 12 residues. Trimming took 4 bases from V and 7 from J, leaving 10 bases between them. DNA for the CDR3: TGTGCCACCAGCATAGGGGTTAGGACCCAGTACTTC. Translating it yields CATSIGVRTQYF.

This clone is a singleton in its sample. V gene TRBV7-8 combines with J gene TRBJ2-5; D is unresolved. V lost 5 bases and J lost 1, with 14 bases in between. This CDR3 is 15 amino acids long. Per the germline V gene, CDR1 is SGHVS and CDR2 is FQNEAQ. The CDR3 coding sequence is TGTGCCAGCAGCGCGTCTTCCGGTTCCCAAGAGACCCAGTACTTC. Translation: CASSASSGSQETQYF.

The rearrangement uses TRBV2 and TRBJ1-1; TRBD1 matches 10 bases. CDR1 is SNHLY, CDR2 FYNNEI, per germline. CDR3 length equals 12 residues. Trimming removed 6 bases from V and 8 bases from J; junction bases left unmatched: 3. The DNA for the CDR3 is TGTGCCAGCAGGGCGACAGGGGGCGAAGCTTTCTTT. It codes for CASRATGGEAFF.

The rearrangement joins TRBV5-1 to TRBJ1-5; unclear D gene. CDR1 is SGHRS and CDR2 is YFSETQ in the germline V gene. The CDR3 runs to 13 residues. V was cut by 0 bases and J by 4 bases, with 5 bases left in between. The CDR3 bases are TGCGCCAGCAGCTTGGACGGGAATCAGCCCCAGCATTTT. Translating it yields CASSLDGNQPQHF.

This sequence joins TRBV6-1 and TRBJ1-2, with 9 bases matching TRBD1. V dropped 5 bases and J dropped 4; count of bases not matched to a gene: 8. This CDR3 has 15 residues. In germline, CDR1 is MNHNS, CDR2 SASEGT. The CDR3 region has the DNA TGTGCCAGCAGTTTATCGGGACAGGGTGCCTATGGCTACACCTTC. This encodes CASSLSGQGAYGYTF.

This clone was counted once. The chain joins TRBV28 to TRBJ1-4, with D possibly matching TRBD1 (5 bases). CDR1 is MDHEN and CDR2 is SYDVKM in the germline V gene. V was shortened by 6 bases and J by 7 bases, with 15 bases between the two germline ends. The CDR3 spans 14 residues. The CDR3 nucleotides read TGTGCCAGCAGCATCCCGGGACTCGGTGAAAAACTGTTTTTT. Its protein is CASSIPGLGEKLFF.

The CDR3 DNA is TGTGCCAGCAGCTTAGACCGGGTCCGCGACACAGATACGCAGTATTTT. This gives the protein CASSLDRVRDTDTQYF. V and J are TRBV11-2 and TRBJ2-3; D gene uncertain. The CDR3 has 16 residues. The germline V and J ends were trimmed by 0 bases and 2 bases, with 12 bases remaining between them. Germline CDR1 SGHAT, CDR2 FQNNGV.

V is TRBV28 and J is TRBJ1-6, with TRBD1 matching over 12 bases. Germline CDR1 MDHEN, CDR2 SYDVKM. This CDR3 is 19 amino acids long. V was clipped by 4 bases and J by 4 bases; unmatched bases: 11. CDR3 protein: CASSSLVGTGGGYNSPLHF. CDR3 in DNA: TGTGCCAGCAGTTCCTTAGTCGGGACAGGGGGCGGGTATAATTCACCCCTCCACTTT.

The V call is TRBV11-1, the J call TRBJ2-1, with TRBD2 as a possible D gene (5 bases). The germline V gene has CDR1 SGHAT and CDR2 FQDESV (reference sequence). The ends were cut back, 11 bases at V and 2 bases at J, with 16 bases in the middle. The CDR3 consists of 14 residues. CDR3: CAAASGETYNEQFF. CDR3 DNA sequence: TGTGCCGCAGCCAGCGGAGAGACCTACAATGAGCAGTTCTTC.